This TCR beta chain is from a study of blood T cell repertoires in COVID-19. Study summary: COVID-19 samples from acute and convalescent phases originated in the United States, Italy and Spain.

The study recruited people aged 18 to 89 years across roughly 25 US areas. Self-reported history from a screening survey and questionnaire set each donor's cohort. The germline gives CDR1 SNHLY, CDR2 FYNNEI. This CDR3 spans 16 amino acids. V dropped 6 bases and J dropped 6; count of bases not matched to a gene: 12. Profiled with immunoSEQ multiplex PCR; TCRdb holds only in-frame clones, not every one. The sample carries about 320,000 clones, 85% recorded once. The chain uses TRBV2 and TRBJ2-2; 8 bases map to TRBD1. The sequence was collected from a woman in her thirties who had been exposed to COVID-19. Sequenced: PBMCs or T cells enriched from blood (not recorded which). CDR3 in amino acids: CASSRQGTEGSGELFF. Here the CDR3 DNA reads TGTGCCAGCAGCCGACAGGGGACAGAAGGATCCGGGGAGCTGTTTTTT.